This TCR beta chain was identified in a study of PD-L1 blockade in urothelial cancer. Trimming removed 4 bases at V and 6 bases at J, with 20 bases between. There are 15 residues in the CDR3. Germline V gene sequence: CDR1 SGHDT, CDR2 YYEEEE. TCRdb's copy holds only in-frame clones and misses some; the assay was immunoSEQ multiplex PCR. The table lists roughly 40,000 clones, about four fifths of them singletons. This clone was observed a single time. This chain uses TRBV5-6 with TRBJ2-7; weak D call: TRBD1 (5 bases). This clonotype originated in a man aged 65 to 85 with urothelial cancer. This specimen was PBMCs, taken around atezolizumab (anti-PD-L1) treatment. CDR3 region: CASSGSDRQGFEQYF. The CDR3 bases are TGTGCCAGCAGCGGAAGCGACAGACAAGGTTTCGAGCAGTACTTC.